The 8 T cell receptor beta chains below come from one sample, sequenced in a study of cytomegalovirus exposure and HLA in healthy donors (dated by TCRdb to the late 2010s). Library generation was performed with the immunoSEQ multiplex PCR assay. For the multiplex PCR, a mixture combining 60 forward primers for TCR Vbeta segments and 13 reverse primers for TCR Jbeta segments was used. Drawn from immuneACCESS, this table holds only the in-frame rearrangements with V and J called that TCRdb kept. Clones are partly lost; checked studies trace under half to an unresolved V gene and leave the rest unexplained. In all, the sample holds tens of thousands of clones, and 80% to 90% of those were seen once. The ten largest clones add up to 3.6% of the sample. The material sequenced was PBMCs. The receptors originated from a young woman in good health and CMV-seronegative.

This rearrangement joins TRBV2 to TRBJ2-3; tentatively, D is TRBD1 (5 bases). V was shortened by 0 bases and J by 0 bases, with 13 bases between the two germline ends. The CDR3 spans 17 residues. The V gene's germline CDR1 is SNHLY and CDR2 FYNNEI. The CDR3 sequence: CASSEALQGLSTDTQYF. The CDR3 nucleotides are TGTGCCAGCAGTGAAGCGCTTCAGGGTCTGAGCACAGATACGCAGTATTTT.

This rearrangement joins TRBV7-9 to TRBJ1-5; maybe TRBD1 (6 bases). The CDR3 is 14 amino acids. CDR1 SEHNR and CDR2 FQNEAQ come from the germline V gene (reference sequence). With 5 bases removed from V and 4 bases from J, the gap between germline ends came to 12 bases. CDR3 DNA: TGTGCCAGCAGCAACTCCACAGGGAATCAGCCCCAGCATTTT. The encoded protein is CASSNSTGNQPQHF.

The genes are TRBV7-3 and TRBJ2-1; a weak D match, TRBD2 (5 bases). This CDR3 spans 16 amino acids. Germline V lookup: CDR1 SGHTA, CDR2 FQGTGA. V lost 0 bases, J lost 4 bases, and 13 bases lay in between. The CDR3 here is CASSLTRAYSYNEQFF. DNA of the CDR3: TGTGCCAGCAGCTTAACGCGGGCATATTCTTACAATGAGCAGTTCTTC. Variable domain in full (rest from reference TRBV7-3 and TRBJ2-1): GAGVSQTPSNKVTEKGKYVELRCDPISGHTALYWYRQSLGQGPEFLIYFQGTGAADDSGLPNDRFFAVRPEGSVSTLKIQRTERGDSAVYLCASSLTRAYSYNEQFFGPGTRLTVL.

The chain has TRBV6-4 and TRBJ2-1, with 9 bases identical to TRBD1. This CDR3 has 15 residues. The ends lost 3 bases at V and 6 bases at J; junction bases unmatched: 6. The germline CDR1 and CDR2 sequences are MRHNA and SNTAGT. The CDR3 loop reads CASSEGTGISNEQFF. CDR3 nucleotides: TGTGCCAGCAGTGAAGGGACAGGGATCTCCAATGAGCAGTTCTTC.

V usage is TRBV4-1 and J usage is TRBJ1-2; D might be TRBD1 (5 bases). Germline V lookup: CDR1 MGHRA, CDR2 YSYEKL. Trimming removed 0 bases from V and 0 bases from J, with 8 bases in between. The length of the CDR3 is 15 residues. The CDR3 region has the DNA TGCGCCAGCAGCCAAGATGAACAGGCTAACTATGGCTACACCTTC. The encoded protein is CASSQDEQANYGYTF.

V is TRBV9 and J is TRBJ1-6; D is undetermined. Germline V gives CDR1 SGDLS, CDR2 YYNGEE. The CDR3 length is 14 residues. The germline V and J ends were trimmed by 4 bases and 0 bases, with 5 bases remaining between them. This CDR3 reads CASSRYSYNSPLHF. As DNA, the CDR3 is TGTGCCAGCAGCCGTTACTCCTATAATTCACCCCTCCACTTT.

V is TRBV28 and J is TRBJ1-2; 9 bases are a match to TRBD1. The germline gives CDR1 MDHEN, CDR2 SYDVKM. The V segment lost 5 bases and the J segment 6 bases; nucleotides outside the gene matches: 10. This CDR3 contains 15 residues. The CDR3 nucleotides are TGTGCCAGCAGTAGGACAGGGGCCCCTACTAATGGCTACACCTTC. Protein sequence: CASSRTGAPTNGYTF.

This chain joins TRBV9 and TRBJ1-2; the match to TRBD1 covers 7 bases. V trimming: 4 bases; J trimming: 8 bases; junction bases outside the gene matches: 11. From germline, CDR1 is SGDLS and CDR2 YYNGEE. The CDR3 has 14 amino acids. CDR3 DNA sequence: TGTGCCAGCAGCCCCTCGACAGGGTGGAGCGGCTACACCTTC. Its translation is CASSPSTGWSGYTF.